The 27 T cell receptor beta chains listed next were all sequenced from one sample in a study of T cell responses to AZD1222 COVID-19 vaccine. Sequencing was performed with immunoSEQ multiplex PCR; in TCRdb, only in-frame clones are kept and a portion is missing. This table holds roughly 120,000 clones, roughly 84% found once. The starting material was peripheral blood, obtained on day 0 of AZD1222 vaccination. The receptors shown here come from an adult in good health.

The chain carries TRBV7-8 and TRBJ2-3; D might be TRBD1 or TRBD2, each matching 5 bases. Germline CDR1 and CDR2: SGHVS and FQNEAQ. The CDR3 spans 15 residues. The V and J ends lost 4 bases and 1 base respectively, with 12 bases between them. The CDR3: CASSWDPGGTDTQYF. Written as DNA, the CDR3 is TGTGCCAGCAGCTGGGACCCCGGGGGCACAGATACGCAGTATTTT.

The genes are TRBV27 and TRBJ2-1, with a possible D match to TRBD1 (5 bases). Germline assignment: CDR1 MNHEY and CDR2 SMNVEV (reference sequence). V gave up 0 bases and J gave up 0 bases, with 9 bases separating them. The CDR3 has 16 residues. Here the CDR3 DNA reads TGTGCCAGCAGTTTATCACAGGAATACTCCTACAATGAGCAGTTCTTC. Amino acid sequence: CASSLSQEYSYNEQFF.

This clone was detected only once. The chain recombines TRBV19 with TRBJ1-3, with TRBD1 matching 12 bases. The germline gives CDR1 LNHDA, CDR2 SQIVND (reference sequence). The CDR3 consists of 16 residues. V lost 7 bases to trimming and J lost 1 base; unmatched junction nucleotides: 5. CDR3: CASIPGQGASGNTIYF. CDR3 sequence (DNA): TGTGCCAGTATCCCGGGACAGGGGGCTTCTGGAAACACCATATATTTT. Variable domain in full (rest from reference TRBV19 and TRBJ1-3): DGGITQSPKYLFRKEGQNVTLSCEQNLNHDAMYWYRQDPGQGLRLIYYSQIVNDFQKGDIAEGYSVSREKKESFPLTVTSAQKNPTAFYLCASIPGQGASGNTIYFGEGSWLTVV.

This clone was recorded a few times. The chain has TRBV3-1 (or the pseudogene TRBV3-2) and TRBJ2-6; possibly TRBD1 for D (6 bases). The CDR3 covers 17 residues. V was clipped by 4 bases and J by 2 bases, with 15 bases between them. Germline V gives CDR1 LGHDT, CDR2 YNNKEL (reference sequence). CDR3 DNA: TGTGCCAGCAGCCCCTATCTACAGGGAACTGGGGCCAACGTCCTGACTTTC. It is translated as CASSPYLQGTGANVLTF.

This chain links TRBV18 with TRBJ2-2; 7 positions match TRBD1. This CDR3 spans 16 amino acids. CDR1 is KGHSH, CDR2 LQKENI, per germline. The V segment lost 5 bases and the J segment 1 base; nucleotides outside the gene matches: 7. CDR3 region: CASSSTGTVNTGELFF. The CDR3, as DNA: TGTGCCAGCTCATCTACCGGGACAGTGAACACCGGGGAGCTGTTTTTT.

V gene TRBV7-6 combines with J gene TRBJ1-5, with no clear D. There are 13 residues in the CDR3. Per germline, CDR1 SGHVS and CDR2 FNYEAQ. V gave up 4 bases and J gave up 3 bases, with 7 bases separating them. CDR3 protein: CASSSGANQPQHF. CDR3 DNA sequence: TGTGCCAGCAGCTCCGGCGCCAATCAGCCCCAGCATTTT.

This clone was seen a few times. V usage is TRBV3-1 (or the pseudogene TRBV3-2) and J usage is TRBJ1-2; 8 bases agree with TRBD1. Trimming cost V 5 bases and J 9 bases; bases outside gene matches: 5. The CDR3 sequence is 12 residues long. The V gene's germline CDR1 is LGHDT and CDR2 YNNKEL (reference sequence). The CDR3 loop is CASSFNRGSYTF. The CDR3 DNA reads TGTGCCAGCAGCTTTAACAGGGGGAGCTACACCTTC.

The J gene is TRBJ2-1, the V gene TRBV4-1, with D hard to call. The V end was cut by 1 base, the J end by 9 bases, with 13 bases between. The CDR3 is made up of 14 amino acids. Germline V lookup: CDR1 MGHRA, CDR2 YSYEKL. The CDR3 sequence: CASSQVRLPSEQFF. Here the CDR3 DNA reads TGCGCCAGCAGCCAAGTAAGATTGCCTTCTGAGCAGTTCTTC.

The chain joins TRBV2 to TRBJ2-1, with D possibly matching TRBD2 (5 bases). V lost 6 bases to trimming and J lost 2 bases, with 8 bases between them. The CDR3 has 13 residues. Per germline, CDR1 SNHLY and CDR2 FYNNEI. In nucleotides, the CDR3 is TGTGCCAGCAGGAGGGAAACCTACAATGAGCAGTTCTTC. This sequence encodes CASRRETYNEQFF.

About this clone itself: Germline is not matched at one junction end, which may reflect a read error. V usage is TRBV4-1 and J usage is TRBJ2-1; 9 nucleotides agree with TRBD1. CDR1 and CDR2 (germline): MGHRA, YSYEKL. CDR3 length: 13 residues. CDR3 sequence reads: CASSQRDRDEQFF. The DNA for the CDR3 is TGCGCCAGCAGCCAACGGGACAGGGATGAACAGTTCTTC.

V usage is TRBV11-3 and J usage is TRBJ1-5; D remains unclear. In germline, CDR1 is SGHNT, CDR2 YENEEA. The ends were cut back, 1 base at V and 7 bases at J, with 23 bases in the middle. The CDR3 totals 18 residues. The CDR3 protein is CASSLGKPVGGREQPQHF. CDR3 DNA: TGTGCCAGCAGCTTAGGTAAGCCGGTCGGAGGGCGGGAACAGCCCCAGCATTTT.

DNA for the CDR3: TGTGCCAGCATCACAGGCGTCGGTGGCTACACCTTC. This translates into CASITGVGGYTF. V and J are TRBV7-9 and TRBJ1-2; maybe TRBD1 (5 bases). The germline V gene encodes CDR1 SEHNR and CDR2 FQNEAQ (reference sequence). Trimming stripped 7 bases from V and 7 bases from J, with 13 bases between. This CDR3 spans 12 amino acids.

The CDR3 DNA reads as TGTGCCAGCAGCCAGAAGTCACCCCTCCACTTT. Translated: CASSQKSPLHF. The rearrangement links TRBV28 to TRBJ1-6, with D uncertain. Trimming removed 6 bases from V and 10 bases from J, with 7 bases in between. In germline, CDR1 is MDHEN, CDR2 SYDVKM. The CDR3 consists of 11 residues. The variable domain in full, with the rest retrieved from reference TRBV28 and TRBJ1-6, is DVKVTQSSRYLVKRTGEKVFLECVQDMDHENMFWYRQDPGLGLRLIYFSYDVKMKEKGDIPEGYSVSREKKERFSLILESASTNQTSMYLCASSQKSPLHFGNGTRLTVT.

The chain joins TRBV28 to TRBJ2-1, with D possibly TRBD1 on 5 matching bases. The CDR3 runs to 13 residues. Germline V lookup: CDR1 MDHEN, CDR2 SYDVKM. V was clipped by 5 bases and J by 7 bases, with 12 bases between them. In DNA, the CDR3 is TGTGCCAGCAGTGCACAGGTGCTTAATGAGCAGTTCTTC. Translation gives CASSAQVLNEQFF.

The chain carries TRBV7-6 and TRBJ2-3; weak D call: TRBD1 (6 bases). V shed 7 bases and J shed 4 bases, with 18 bases lying between them. This CDR3 has 15 residues. Per germline, CDR1 SGHVS and CDR2 FNYEAQ. In nucleotides, the CDR3 is TGTGCCAGCACCCCAGGGGCAGGAGGCGCAGATACGCAGTATTTT. It is translated as CASTPGAGGADTQYF. The full variable domain, in which reference TRBV7-6 and TRBJ2-3 provide the parts outside the CDR3, is GAGVSQSPRYKVTKRGQDVALRCDPISGHVSLYWYRQALGQGPEFLTYFNYEAQQDKSGLPNDRFSAERPEGSISTLTIQRTEQRDSAMYRCASTPGAGGADTQYFGPGTRLTVL.

The chain uses TRBV19 and TRBJ2-3, with 9 bases that match TRBD2. V dropped 6 bases and J dropped 6; count of bases not matched to a gene: 16. The germline gives CDR1 LNHDA, CDR2 SQIVND (reference sequence). The CDR3 sequence is 17 residues long. The CDR3 region is CASRPASGTGLSDTQYF. The CDR3 coding sequence is TGTGCCAGTAGGCCCGCTAGCGGGACCGGTCTATCGGATACGCAGTATTTT.

The J gene is TRBJ1-1, the V gene TRBV6-5, with D tentatively TRBD1 (5 bases). The V end lost 4 bases, the J end lost 5 bases, and 20 bases lay between the germline ends. Germline V lookup: CDR1 MNHEY, CDR2 SVGAGI. The length of the CDR3 is 16 residues. Here the CDR3 reads CASSSLWSGPTTEAFF. DNA for the CDR3: TGTGCCAGCAGTTCCCTCTGGTCGGGGCCAACGACTGAAGCTTTCTTT.

The chain joins TRBV2 to TRBJ2-5; 7 bases are a match to TRBD1. CDR3 length equals 14 residues. Germline values: CDR1 SNHLY, CDR2 FYNNEI. The J segment lost 2 bases and the V segment lost 6 bases, leaving 6 bases of the junction unmatched. The CDR3 DNA reads as TGTGCCAGCAGACCAGGGACAGTTCAAGAGACCCAGTACTTC. This translates into CASRPGTVQETQYF.

This clone turned up a few times. CDR3: CASSQGGGGGETQYF. The CDR3 region has the DNA TGCGCCAGCAGCCAAGGAGGGGGTGGGGGAGAGACCCAGTACTTC. The V and J genes are TRBV4-3 and TRBJ2-5; D is perhaps TRBD1 (6 bases). CDR1 LGHNA and CDR2 YSLEER come from the germline V gene. This CDR3 spans 15 amino acids. V lost 1 base and J lost 4, with 13 bases in between.

The CDR3 nucleotides are TGCGCCAGCAAGGCGACAGAGGAGGAAAAACTGTTTTTT. Translated: CASKATEEEKLFF. V usage is TRBV5-1 and J usage is TRBJ1-4; D perhaps matches TRBD1 (5 bases). Per the germline V gene, CDR1 is SGHRS and CDR2 is YFSETQ. The CDR3 runs to 13 residues. The V end was cut by 6 bases, the J end by 8 bases, with 14 bases between.

Comment on this clone: This CDR3 is also generated by other DNA sequences in the sample. The chain couples TRBV28 to TRBJ1-2, with D unclear. Trimming left V 2 bases short and J 5 bases short, with 6 bases between. Germline-derived CDR1 and CDR2 are MDHEN and SYDVKM. This CDR3 has 12 amino acids. CDR3 nucleotide sequence: TGTGCCAGCAGTTTACAGAGGTATGGCTACACCTTC. The encoded protein is CASSLQRYGYTF.

Here the CDR3 reads CASSQVKRGSPLHF. The CDR3 coding sequence is TGTGCCAGCTCACAAGTGAAGAGAGGTTCACCCCTCCACTTT. This sequence joins TRBV18 and TRBJ1-6; D call uncertain. The CDR3 is 14 amino acids. Trimming took 4 bases from V and 9 from J, leaving 13 bases between them. Germline CDR1 reads KGHSH; CDR2 reads LQKENI.

On this clone: The junction differs from germline at one of its ends, possibly a read error. The chain uses TRBV4-3 and TRBJ1-6; possible D gene TRBD1, 5 bases. The CDR3 is 14 residues long. CDR1 LGHNA and CDR2 YSLEER come from the germline V gene. CDR3 DNA sequence: TGCGCCAGCAGCCAAGACAGGGAGTCATCACCCCCCCACTTT. Its protein product is CASSQDRESSPPHF.

In its sample, this clone was seen once. The chain carries TRBV6-5 and TRBJ2-7; 8 bases map to TRBD1. Germline V gives CDR1 MNHEY, CDR2 SVGAGI. The CDR3 has 14 residues. Trimming removed 6 bases from V and 3 bases from J; junction bases left unmatched: 7. CDR3 in amino acids: CASRGVTGGYEQYF. The CDR3 DNA sequence: TGTGCCAGCAGGGGAGTCACAGGGGGCTACGAGCAGTACTTC.

The chain employs TRBV19 and TRBJ2-1; a possible D gene is TRBD2 (6 bases). The CDR3 runs 13 residues. CDR1 is LNHDA, CDR2 SQIVND, per germline (reference sequence). The V end lost 5 bases, the J end lost 9 bases, and 14 bases lay between the germline ends. CDR3 sequence: CASSSGGIGEQFF. CDR3 nucleotides: TGTGCCAGTAGTTCTGGGGGGATAGGTGAGCAGTTCTTC.

V is TRBV28 and J is TRBJ2-7; perhaps D is TRBD1 or TRBD2 (5 bases each). Per the germline V gene, CDR1 is MDHEN and CDR2 is SYDVKM. The V gene lost 7 bases and the J gene lost 6 bases, with 19 bases spanning the gap. The CDR3 extends over 14 amino acids. CDR3 DNA: TGTGCCAGCATCCGTCCGACAGACGGAGGCGAGCAGTACTTC. This sequence encodes CASIRPTDGGEQYF.

The CDR3 DNA is TGCGCCAGCAGCACCTACCCGGGGGACAACACTGAAGCTTTCTTT. Amino acids: CASSTYPGDNTEAFF. The V gene is TRBV4-1, the J gene TRBJ1-1, with a tentative D call TRBD1 (5 bases). Germline-derived CDR1 and CDR2 are MGHRA and YSYEKL. The CDR3 totals 15 residues. The ends were cut back, 5 bases at V and 2 bases at J, with 15 bases in the middle.